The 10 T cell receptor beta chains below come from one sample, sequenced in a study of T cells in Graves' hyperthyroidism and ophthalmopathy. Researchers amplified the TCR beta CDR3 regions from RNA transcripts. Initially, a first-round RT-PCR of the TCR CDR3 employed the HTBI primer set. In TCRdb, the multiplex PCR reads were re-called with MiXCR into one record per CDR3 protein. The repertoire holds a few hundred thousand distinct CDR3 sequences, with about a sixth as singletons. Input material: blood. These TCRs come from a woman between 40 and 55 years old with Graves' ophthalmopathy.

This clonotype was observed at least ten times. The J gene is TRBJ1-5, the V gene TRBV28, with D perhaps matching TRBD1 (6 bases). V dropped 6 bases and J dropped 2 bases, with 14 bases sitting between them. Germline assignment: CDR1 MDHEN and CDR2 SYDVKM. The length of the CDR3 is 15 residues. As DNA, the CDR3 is TGTGCCAGCAGCCAAACAGGGTTTGGCAATCAGCCCCAGCATTTT. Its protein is CASSQTGFGNQPQHF.

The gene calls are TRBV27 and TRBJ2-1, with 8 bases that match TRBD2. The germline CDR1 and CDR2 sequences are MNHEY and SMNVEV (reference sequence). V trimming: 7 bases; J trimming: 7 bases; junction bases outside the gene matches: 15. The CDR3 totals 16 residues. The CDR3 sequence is CASTKEAGGVGNEQFF. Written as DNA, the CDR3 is TGTGCCAGCACCAAAGAGGCGGGGGGCGTTGGGAATGAGCAGTTCTTC.

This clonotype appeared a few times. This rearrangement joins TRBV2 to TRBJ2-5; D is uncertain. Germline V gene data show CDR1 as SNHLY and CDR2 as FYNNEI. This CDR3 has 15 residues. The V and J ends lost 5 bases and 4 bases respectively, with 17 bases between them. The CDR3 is CASSNQSAVGETQYF. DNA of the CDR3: TGTGCCAGCAGTAACCAGAGCGCCGTAGGAGAGACCCAGTACTTC.

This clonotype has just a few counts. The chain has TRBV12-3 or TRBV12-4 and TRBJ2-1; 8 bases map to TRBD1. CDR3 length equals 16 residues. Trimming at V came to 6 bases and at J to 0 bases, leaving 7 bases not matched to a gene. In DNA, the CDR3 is TGTGCCAGCAGCCCTACCACAGGGGGCTCCTACAATGAGCAGTTCTTC. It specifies CASSPTTGGSYNEQFF.

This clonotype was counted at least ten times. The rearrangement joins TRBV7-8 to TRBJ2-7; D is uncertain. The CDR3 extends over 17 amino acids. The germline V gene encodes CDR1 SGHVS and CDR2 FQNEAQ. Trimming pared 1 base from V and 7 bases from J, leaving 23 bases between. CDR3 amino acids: CASSLESRAHSTKEQYF. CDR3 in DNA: TGTGCCAGCAGCTTAGAAAGTCGGGCCCATAGTACCAAAGAGCAGTACTTC. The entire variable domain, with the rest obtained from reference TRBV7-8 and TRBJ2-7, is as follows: GAGVSQSPRYKVAKRGQDVALRCDPISGHVSLFWYQQALGQGPEFLTYFQNEAQLDKSGLPSDRFFAERPEGSVSTLKIQRTQQEDSAVYLCASSLESRAHSTKEQYFGPGTRLTVT.

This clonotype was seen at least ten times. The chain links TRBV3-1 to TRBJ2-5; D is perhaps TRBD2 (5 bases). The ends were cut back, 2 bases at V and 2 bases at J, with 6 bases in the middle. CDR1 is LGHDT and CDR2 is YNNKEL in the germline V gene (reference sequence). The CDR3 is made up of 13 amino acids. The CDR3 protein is CASSQWEQETQYF. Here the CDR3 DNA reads TGTGCCAGCAGCCAATGGGAGCAAGAGACCCAGTACTTC.

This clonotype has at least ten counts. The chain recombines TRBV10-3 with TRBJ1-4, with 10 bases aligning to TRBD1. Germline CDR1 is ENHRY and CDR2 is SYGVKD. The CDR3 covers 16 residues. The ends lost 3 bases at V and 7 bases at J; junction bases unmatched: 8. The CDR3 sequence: CAISESTGTGVEKLFF. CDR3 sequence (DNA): TGTGCCATCAGTGAATCAACCGGGACAGGGGTTGAAAAACTGTTTTTT.

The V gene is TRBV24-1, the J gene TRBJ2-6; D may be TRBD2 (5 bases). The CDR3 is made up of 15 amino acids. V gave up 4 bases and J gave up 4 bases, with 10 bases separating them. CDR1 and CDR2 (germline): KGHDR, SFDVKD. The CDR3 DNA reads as TGTGCCACCAGTGAAGGAGGTACCGGGGCCAACGTCCTGACTTTC. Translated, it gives CATSEGGTGANVLTF.

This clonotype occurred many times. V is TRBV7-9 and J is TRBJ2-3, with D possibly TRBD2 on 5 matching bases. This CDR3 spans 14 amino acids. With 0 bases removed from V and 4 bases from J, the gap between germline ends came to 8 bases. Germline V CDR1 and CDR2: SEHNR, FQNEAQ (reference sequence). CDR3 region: CASSLASEADTQYF. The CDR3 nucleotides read TGTGCCAGCAGCTTAGCTAGCGAAGCAGATACGCAGTATTTT.

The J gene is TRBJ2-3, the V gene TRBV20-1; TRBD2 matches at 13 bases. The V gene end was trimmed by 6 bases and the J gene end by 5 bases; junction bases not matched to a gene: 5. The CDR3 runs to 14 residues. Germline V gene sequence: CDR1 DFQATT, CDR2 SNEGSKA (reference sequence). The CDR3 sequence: CSARTSGRKDTQYF. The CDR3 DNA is TGCAGTGCCAGGACTAGCGGGAGAAAAGATACGCAGTATTTT.